This TCR beta chain was documented in a study of vaccination and CD4 T cells after COVID-19. Across the whole study: Four females and six males made up the convalescents, with two Hispanic. Post-vaccination samples were procured at a median of 72 days following dose two (range 14 to 241).

CD4+ T cells that had been cultured provided DNA sequenced with the Oncomine TCR Beta short-read assay. The genomic DNA was obtained from cultured CD4+ T cells by extraction with the QIAamp micro DNA kit. MiXCR, run by TCRdb on the PCR reads, gives a single entry per CDR3 protein. The sample lists tens of thousands of distinct CDR3 sequences; less than 35% were seen once. Germline V lookup: CDR1 MNHEY, CDR2 SVGAGI. The CDR3 is 12 amino acids. The J segment lost 10 bases and the V segment lost 0 bases, leaving 3 bases of the junction unmatched. As concerns this clonotype: What it recognizes is unknown.

Time point given: late sampling 161 to 241 days after vaccination in a few convalescent patients. The treatment was: roughly ten-day PBMC culture with coronavirus spike peptide pools or control peptides (ViraFEST assay). Before TCRs were sequenced, ViraFEST expanded antigen-specific T cells with peptide pools. The clonotype was recovered from a human donor who had recovered from COVID-19. Specimen: CD4+ T cells from blood, cultured in vitro, collected about 7 months after SARS-CoV-2 vaccination. The rearrangement joins TRBV6-5 to TRBJ2-7; 7 nucleotides agree with TRBD2. As DNA, the CDR3 is TGTGCCAGCAGTTACTCGGGGACTACACAGTACTTC. Protein sequence: CASSYSGTTQYF.